The 32 T cell receptor beta chains listed next were all sequenced from one sample in a study of blood T cell repertoires in COVID-19. Repertoires were generated with immunoSEQ multiplex PCR, while TCRdb's copy carries only in-frame clones and drops some. This sample has approximately 100,000 clones, with roughly 86% found just once. Sequenced input: peripheral blood. Source of these receptors: a woman aged 55-75 years with acute or convalescent COVID-19.

This chain joins TRBV15 and TRBJ1-3; the D is unclear. The CDR3 runs 13 residues. CDR1 and CDR2 (germline): LNHNV, YYDKDF (reference sequence). Between the trimmed V and J ends, which lost 7 bases and 3 bases, there was a span of 10 bases. The CDR3, as DNA: TGTGCCACCACCCCCCAACATGGAAACACCATATATTTT. It codes for CATTPQHGNTIYF.

This clone was recorded only once. The chain employs TRBV5-1 and TRBJ1-6; D not resolved. The germline gives CDR1 SGHRS, CDR2 YFSETQ. The length of the CDR3 is 14 residues. V was clipped by 3 bases and J by 7 bases, with 11 bases between them. CDR3 bases: TGCGCCAGCAGCTCAGGAAACCCGAATTCACCCCTCCACTTT. It specifies CASSSGNPNSPLHF.

This clone has a single count. The CDR3 nucleotides read TGTGCCAGCAACCAAGCGACTAGCGGGAGATACAATGAGCAGTTCTTC. Translating gives CASNQATSGRYNEQFF. The chain uses TRBV9 and TRBJ2-1; 12 nucleotides align to TRBD2. The germline V gene encodes CDR1 SGDLS and CDR2 YYNGEE. The CDR3 is made up of 16 amino acids. V lost 6 bases, J lost 4 bases, and 8 bases stayed unmatched. The whole variable domain, filled in from reference TRBV9 and TRBJ2-1, reads DSGVTQTPKHLITATGQRVTLRCSPRSGDLSVYWYQQSLDQGLQFLIQYYNGEERAKGNILERFSAQQFPDLHSELNLSSLELGDSALYFCASNQATSGRYNEQFFGPGTRLTVL.

The rearrangement links TRBV6-5 to TRBJ1-2; D call uncertain. Germline V gives CDR1 MNHEY, CDR2 SVGAGI. The CDR3 has 11 residues. Between the trimmed V and J ends, which lost 6 bases and 6 bases, there was a span of 8 bases. CDR3 sequence: CASRREDGYTF. CDR3 DNA sequence: TGTGCCAGCAGGAGGGAGGATGGCTACACCTTC.

The gene calls are TRBV7-9 and TRBJ1-1; 7 positions agree with TRBD1. Germline trimming cut 6 bases from V and 6 bases from J; bases unmatched to any gene: 19. The CDR3 is 17 residues long. In germline, CDR1 is SEHNR, CDR2 FQNEAQ (reference sequence). The CDR3: CASRKTGTVAKRAEAFF. The DNA for the CDR3 is TGTGCCAGCAGGAAGACAGGGACGGTGGCTAAACGCGCTGAAGCTTTCTTT.

The chain uses TRBV11-2 and TRBJ2-5; D possibly corresponds to TRBD1 (5 bases). The V end lost 3 bases, the J end lost 3 bases, and 11 bases lay between the germline ends. CDR1 is SGHAT, CDR2 FQNNGV, per germline. This CDR3 has 14 residues. CDR3 DNA: TGTGCCAGCAGCTTGTGGGGCGCGGAAGAGACCCAGTACTTC. Its protein is CASSLWGAEETQYF.

The chain is built from TRBV3-1 (or the pseudogene TRBV3-2) and TRBJ2-2, with 13 bases lining up with TRBD2. The CDR3 has 16 residues. Germline V gene data show CDR1 as LGHDT and CDR2 as YNNKEL (reference sequence). Losses at the gene ends were 4 bases for V and 7 bases for J; bases not matched to a gene: 6. Written as DNA, the CDR3 is TGTGCCAGCAGCCCCACCCGGACTAGCGGGAGCGGGGAGCTGTTTTTT. Protein: CASSPTRTSGSGELFF.

The chain joins TRBV6-5 to TRBJ1-2; D is possibly TRBD1 (6 bases). CDR3 length: 15 residues. V was clipped by 4 bases and J by 0 bases, with 12 bases between them. CDR1 is MNHEY and CDR2 is SVGAGI in the germline V gene. The CDR3 DNA is TGTGCCAGCAGTTCTCAGGGGTCATCTAACTATGGCTACACCTTC. Its protein product is CASSSQGSSNYGYTF.

This chain links TRBV5-5 with TRBJ2-7; the D gene is possibly TRBD2 (5 bases). CDR3 size: 14 residues. The V and J ends lost 0 bases and 8 bases respectively, with 15 bases between them. Germline CDR1 SGHKS, CDR2 YYEKEE (reference sequence). CDR3 in amino acids: CASSLEEGRAKQYF. In DNA, the CDR3 is TGTGCCAGCAGCTTGGAAGAGGGCCGAGCTAAGCAGTACTTC.

J is TRBJ2-2 and V is TRBV25-1, with D perhaps matching TRBD2 (5 bases). The germline gives CDR1 MGHDK, CDR2 SYGVNS. The CDR3 is 14 residues long. Trimming took 11 bases from V and 1 from J, leaving 14 bases between them. Here the CDR3 DNA reads TGTGCCGACTCTAGAGGGCAGAACACCGGGGAGCTGTTTTTT. It translates to CADSRGQNTGELFF.

The chain uses TRBV5-4 and TRBJ2-3; TRBD2 aligns across 8 bases. The CDR3 sequence is 16 residues long. V was pared by 4 bases and J by 6 bases, with 13 bases of the junction left unmatched. CDR1 SGHNT and CDR2 YYREEE come from the germline V gene (reference sequence). CDR3 coding DNA: TGTGCCAGCAGCCCGGGGACTAGTTTATTTTCGGATACGCAGTATTTT. Its protein product is CASSPGTSLFSDTQYF.

CDR3 bases: TGCGCCAGCCGCCTAGCGGGAGGGTCCACCTACAATGAGCAGTTCTTC. Encoded protein: CASRLAGGSTYNEQFF. The genes are TRBV10-2 and TRBJ2-1; 12 bases map to TRBD2. CDR1 is WSHSY and CDR2 is SAAADI in the germline V gene. Germline trimming cut 8 bases from V and 2 bases from J; bases unmatched to any gene: 7. This CDR3 region has 16 residues.

V usage is TRBV28 and J usage is TRBJ1-6; tentative D call: TRBD1 (6 bases). V was pared by 4 bases and J by 7 bases, with 17 bases between. The CDR3 totals 16 residues. The germline V gene has CDR1 MDHEN and CDR2 SYDVKM. CDR3 bases: TGTGCCAGCAGTTCTCGAAGGGGGGGGACCAATTCACCCCTCCACTTT. This translates into CASSSRRGGTNSPLHF. Looking up the rest from reference TRBV28 and TRBJ1-6 gives the full variable domain: DVKVTQSSRYLVKRTGEKVFLECVQDMDHENMFWYRQDPGLGLRLIYFSYDVKMKEKGDIPEGYSVSREKKERFSLILESASTNQTSMYLCASSSRRGGTNSPLHFGNGTRLTVT.

This chain connects TRBV19 to TRBJ2-7; weak D call: TRBD2 (6 bases). This CDR3 region has 13 residues. Germline V gives CDR1 LNHDA, CDR2 SQIVND (reference sequence). V was pared by 4 bases and J by 7 bases, with 14 bases between. Written as DNA, the CDR3 is TGTGCCAGTAGTAGCTACACCAGCGGGGAGCAGTACTTC. Amino acid sequence: CASSSYTSGEQYF. The whole variable domain, filled in from reference TRBV19 and TRBJ2-7, reads DGGITQSPKYLFRKEGQNVTLSCEQNLNHDAMYWYRQDPGQGLRLIYYSQIVNDFQKGDIAEGYSVSREKKESFPLTVTSAQKNPTAFYLCASSSYTSGEQYFGPGTRLTVT.

The chain uses TRBV29-1 and TRBJ2-3, with D possibly being TRBD2 (5 bases). The germline gives CDR1 SQVTM, CDR2 ANQGSEA. This CDR3 is 17 amino acids long. V was pared by 5 bases and J by 0 bases, with 21 bases between. The CDR3 here is CSVSAWETTKSTDTQYF. The CDR3 nucleotides are TGCAGCGTTAGTGCTTGGGAGACAACCAAGAGCACAGATACGCAGTATTTT.

The chain carries TRBV12-3 or TRBV12-4 and TRBJ2-5; maybe TRBD1 (6 bases). V was shortened by 4 bases and J by 11 bases, with 17 bases between the two germline ends. CDR3 length equals 13 residues. CDR3 region: CASSYLSTGRQYF. The CDR3, as DNA: TGTGCCAGCAGTTACTTATCGACAGGCCGGCAGTACTTC.

The chain joins TRBV10-3 to TRBJ2-3; 9 nucleotides agree with TRBD2. The CDR3 contains 16 residues. Germline V CDR1 and CDR2: ENHRY, SYGVKD. Trimming took 6 bases from V and 4 from J; bases not matched to a gene: 11. The CDR3 sequence is CAISDPLAGHADTQYF. As DNA, the CDR3 is TGTGCCATCAGCGATCCTCTAGCGGGACATGCAGATACGCAGTATTTT.

This chain joins TRBV5-1 and TRBJ2-3; D is perhaps TRBD2 (6 bases). The CDR3 spans 15 residues. Trimming left V 5 bases short and J 0 bases short, with 13 bases between. Germline V gene data show CDR1 as SGHRS and CDR2 as YFSETQ. The CDR3 spells CASRTSGTSTDTQYF. The CDR3 DNA reads as TGCGCCAGCAGAACCTCAGGGACTAGCACAGATACGCAGTATTTT. Complete variable domain (other parts from reference TRBV5-1 and TRBJ2-3): KAGVTQTPRYLIKTRGQQVTLSCSPISGHRSVSWYQQTPGQGLQFLFEYFSETQRNKGNFPGRFSGRQFSNSRSEMNVSTLELGDSALYLCASRTSGTSTDTQYFGPGTRLTVL.

The chain joins TRBV24-1 to TRBJ1-2, with D perhaps TRBD1 (6 bases). CDR1 is KGHDR, CDR2 SFDVKD, per germline. The CDR3 runs 14 residues. V dropped 3 bases and J dropped 3 bases, with 10 bases sitting between them. The chain's CDR3 is CATSDLQGDYGYTF. For the CDR3, the DNA is TGTGCCACCAGTGATCTACAGGGCGACTATGGCTACACCTTC.

The chain couples TRBV5-4 to TRBJ2-3, with a tentative D call TRBD1 (5 bases). This CDR3 contains 14 residues. In germline, CDR1 is SGHNT, CDR2 YYREEE (reference sequence). The germline V and J ends were trimmed by 3 bases and 6 bases, with 14 bases remaining between them. CDR3 sequence reads: CASSSEKGMDTQYF. The CDR3, as DNA: TGTGCCAGCAGCTCAGAGAAGGGGATGGATACGCAGTATTTT.

There are a few counts of this clone. V gene TRBV29-1 combines with J gene TRBJ2-3; 8 bases map to TRBD2. The V and J ends lost 7 bases and 4 bases, in that order; junction bases with no gene match: 13. CDR3 length equals 15 residues. CDR1 and CDR2 (germline): SQVTM, ANQGSEA. CDR3 amino acids: CSGRLASREADTQYF. The DNA for the CDR3 is TGCAGCGGCCGACTAGCGTCCCGGGAAGCAGATACGCAGTATTTT.

CDR3 amino acids: CASTPRAGGYTGELFF. The DNA of the CDR3 is TGTGCCAGCACCCCGAGGGCAGGGGGCTACACCGGGGAGCTGTTTTTT. This rearrangement joins TRBV5-6 to TRBJ2-2; 8 positions match TRBD1. The trim removed 6 bases at V and 3 bases at J, leaving 10 bases unmatched. Germline CDR1 is SGHDT and CDR2 is YYEEEE. The length of the CDR3 is 16 residues.

This sequence joins TRBV5-4 and TRBJ2-3; 9 positions match TRBD1. The germline V gene has CDR1 SGHNT and CDR2 YYREEE (reference sequence). The ends lost 5 bases at V and 2 bases at J; junction bases unmatched: 6. The CDR3 covers 15 residues. The CDR3 region has the DNA TGTGCCAGCAGGGACCGGGACAGGGTCACAGATACGCAGTATTTT. As protein: CASRDRDRVTDTQYF. Complete variable domain (other parts from reference TRBV5-4 and TRBJ2-3): ETGVTQSPTHLIKTRGQQVTLRCSSQSGHNTVSWYQQALGQGPQFIFQYYREEENGRGNFPPRFSGLQFPNYSSELNVNALELDDSALYLCASRDRDRVTDTQYFGPGTRLTVL.

This chain links TRBV7-9 with TRBJ1-2; 8 bases align to TRBD1. CDR3 length equals 17 residues. The junction had 13 bases not matched to a gene; V was cut back by 5 bases and J by 2 bases. Germline CDR1 SEHNR, CDR2 FQNEAQ (reference sequence). DNA for the CDR3: TGTGCCAGCAGCCCCCAGGACAGGGAGGGAGAGAACTATGGCTACACCTTC. It yields the protein CASSPQDREGENYGYTF.

The rearrangement links TRBV27 to TRBJ2-7; 11 bases align to TRBD2. J lost 1 base, V lost 6 bases, and 8 bases had no gene match. Germline CDR1 MNHEY, CDR2 SMNVEV (reference sequence). The CDR3 runs to 16 residues. Here the CDR3 DNA reads TGTGCCAGCAGCCGTAGGACTAGCGGGTTTTCCTACGAGCAGTACTTC. The encoded protein is CASSRRTSGFSYEQYF.

This sequence joins TRBV7-8 and TRBJ2-3; D possibly corresponds to TRBD2 (6 bases). V was pared by 5 bases and J by 4 bases, with 16 bases between. CDR1 SGHVS and CDR2 FQNEAQ come from the germline V gene. The CDR3 has 15 residues. For the CDR3, the DNA is TGTGCCAGCAGCCCCTCTGCGGGACTCGCAGATACGCAGTATTTT. It yields the protein CASSPSAGLADTQYF. Combining the CDR3 with reference TRBV7-8 and TRBJ2-3 gives the whole variable domain GAGVSQSPRYKVAKRGQDVALRCDPISGHVSLFWYQQALGQGPEFLTYFQNEAQLDKSGLPSDRFFAERPEGSVSTLKIQRTQQEDSAVYLCASSPSAGLADTQYFGPGTRLTVL.

The V call is TRBV20-1, the J call TRBJ2-5; weak D call: TRBD1 (7 bases). From germline, CDR1 is DFQATT and CDR2 SNEGSKA (reference sequence). CDR3 length equals 13 residues. V shed 6 bases and J shed 4 bases, with 15 bases lying between them. CDR3 protein: CSASGGGRETQYF. CDR3 nucleotide sequence: TGCAGTGCCAGTGGAGGGGGCCGAGAGACCCAGTACTTC.

The chain is built from TRBV24-1 and TRBJ2-1; TRBD1 aligns across 11 bases. Germline values: CDR1 KGHDR, CDR2 SFDVKD. J lost 5 bases, V lost 7 bases, and 3 bases had no gene match. The CDR3 runs 14 residues. For the CDR3, the DNA is TGTGCCACCAGCCGGGACAGGGGGAACAATGAGCAGTTCTTC. This gives the protein CATSRDRGNNEQFF.

V gene TRBV27 combines with J gene TRBJ2-7; D is perhaps TRBD2 (5 bases). Germline V gene data show CDR1 as MNHEY and CDR2 as SMNVEV (reference sequence). Trimming cost V 8 bases and J 0 bases, with 5 bases left between them. This CDR3 has 11 residues. The CDR3 here is CASGSSYEQYF. DNA for the CDR3: TGTGCCAGCGGGAGCTCCTACGAGCAGTACTTC.

The chain employs TRBV6-5 and TRBJ2-6; D gene uncertain. Germline lookup yields CDR1 MNHEY and CDR2 SVGAGI. The CDR3 totals 15 residues. The germline V and J ends were trimmed by 0 bases and 1 base, with 4 bases remaining between them. The CDR3 loop reads CASSYSRSGANVLTF. CDR3 nucleotides: TGTGCCAGCAGTTACTCGAGGTCTGGGGCCAACGTCCTGACTTTC.

The gene calls are TRBV6-2 or TRBV6-3 and TRBJ1-2; D possibly corresponds to TRBD1 (6 bases). CDR3 length: 19 residues. From germline, CDR1 is MNHEY and CDR2 SVGEGT. Deletions cut 0 bases from V and 0 bases from J, with 20 bases between. The CDR3 reads CASSYSGRGGRSSNYGYTF. The CDR3 DNA reads as TGTGCCAGCAGTTACTCCGGCCGGGGGGGCAGGAGTTCTAACTATGGCTACACCTTC.

The J gene is TRBJ2-7, the V gene TRBV5-1, with 7 positions matching TRBD2. The CDR3 is 16 residues long. V lost 1 base to trimming and J lost 0 bases; unmatched junction nucleotides: 7. The germline V gene has CDR1 SGHRS and CDR2 YFSETQ. CDR3 residues: CASSLSSGPSSYEQYF. The DNA for the CDR3 is TGCGCCAGCAGCTTGAGTAGCGGGCCTAGCTCCTACGAGCAGTACTTC.